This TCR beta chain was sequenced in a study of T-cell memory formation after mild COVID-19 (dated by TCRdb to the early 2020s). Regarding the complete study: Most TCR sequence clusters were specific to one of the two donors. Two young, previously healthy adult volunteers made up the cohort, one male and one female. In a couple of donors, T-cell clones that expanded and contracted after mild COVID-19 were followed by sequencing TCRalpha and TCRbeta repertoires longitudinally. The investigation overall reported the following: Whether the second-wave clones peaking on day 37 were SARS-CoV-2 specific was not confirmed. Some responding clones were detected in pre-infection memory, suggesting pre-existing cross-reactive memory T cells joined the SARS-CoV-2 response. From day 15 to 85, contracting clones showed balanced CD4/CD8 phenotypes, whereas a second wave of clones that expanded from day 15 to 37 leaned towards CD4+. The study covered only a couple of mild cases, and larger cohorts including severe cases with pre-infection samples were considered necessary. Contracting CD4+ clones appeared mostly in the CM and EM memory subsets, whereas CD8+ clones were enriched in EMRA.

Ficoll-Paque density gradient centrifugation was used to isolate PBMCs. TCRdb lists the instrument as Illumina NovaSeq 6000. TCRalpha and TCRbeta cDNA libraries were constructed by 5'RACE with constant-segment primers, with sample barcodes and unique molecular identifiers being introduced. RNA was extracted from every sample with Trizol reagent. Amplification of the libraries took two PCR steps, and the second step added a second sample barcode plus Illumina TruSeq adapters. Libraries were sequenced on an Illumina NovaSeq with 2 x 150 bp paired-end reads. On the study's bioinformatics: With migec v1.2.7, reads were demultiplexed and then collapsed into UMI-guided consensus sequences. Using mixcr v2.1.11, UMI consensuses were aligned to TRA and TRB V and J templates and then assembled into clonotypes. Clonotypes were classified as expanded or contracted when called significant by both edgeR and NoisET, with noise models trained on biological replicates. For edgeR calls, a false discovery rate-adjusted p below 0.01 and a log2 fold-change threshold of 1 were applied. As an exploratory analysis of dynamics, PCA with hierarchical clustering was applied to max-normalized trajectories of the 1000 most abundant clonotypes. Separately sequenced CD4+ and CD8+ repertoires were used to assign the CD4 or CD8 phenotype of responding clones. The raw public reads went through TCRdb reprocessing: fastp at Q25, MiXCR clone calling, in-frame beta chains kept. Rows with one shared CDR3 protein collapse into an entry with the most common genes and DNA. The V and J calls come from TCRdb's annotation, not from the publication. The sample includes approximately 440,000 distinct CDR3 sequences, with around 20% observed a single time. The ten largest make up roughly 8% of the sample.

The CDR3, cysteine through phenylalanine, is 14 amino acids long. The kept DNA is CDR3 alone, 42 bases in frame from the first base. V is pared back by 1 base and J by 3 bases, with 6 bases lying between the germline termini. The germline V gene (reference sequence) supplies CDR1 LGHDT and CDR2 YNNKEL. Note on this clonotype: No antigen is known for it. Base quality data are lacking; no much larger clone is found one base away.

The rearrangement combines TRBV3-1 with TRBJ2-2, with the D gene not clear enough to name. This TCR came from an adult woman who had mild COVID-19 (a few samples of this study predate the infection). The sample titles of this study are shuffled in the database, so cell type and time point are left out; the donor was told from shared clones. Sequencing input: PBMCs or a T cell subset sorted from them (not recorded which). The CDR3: CASSQGTYTGELFF. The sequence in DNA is TGTGCCAGCAGCCAAGGGACCTACACCGGGGAGCTGTTTTTT. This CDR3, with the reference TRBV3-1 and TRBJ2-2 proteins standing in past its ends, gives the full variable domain DTAVSQTPKYLVTQMGNDKSIKCEQNLGHDTMYWYKQDSKKFLKIMFSYNNKELIINETVPNRFSPKSPDKAHLNLHINSLELGDSAVYFCASSQGTYTGELFFGEGSRLTVL.